This entry concerns a single T cell receptor (beta chain). The target antigen is unknown. This record comes from a study of T cell responses to AZD1222 COVID-19 vaccine. Turning to the study itself: Second doses at about 4 or about 12 weeks were pooled.

CDR3 length: 14 residues. The germline V gene encodes CDR1 GTSNPN and CDR2 SVGIG (reference sequence). Between the trimmed V and J ends, which lost 3 bases and 8 bases, there was a span of 16 bases. Libraries were prepared by immunoSEQ multiplex PCR; TCRdb keeps only in-frame clonotypes and omits some of them. The sample yields about 140,000 clones, around 89% seen once. Study conclusions and caveats: Samples come after the peak T cell response, not at day 14. Females made up more of the donors, who were largely white British, and clonal diversity may have come out too low.

The sequence was collected from an adult in good health. This chain uses TRBV30 with TRBJ1-4; D is uncertain. The sample in question was peripheral blood, obtained on day 0 of AZD1222 vaccination. CDR3 residues: CAWRRPPGREKLFF. CDR3 bases: TGTGCCTGGAGGCGGCCCCCGGGCCGGGAAAAACTGTTTTTT.